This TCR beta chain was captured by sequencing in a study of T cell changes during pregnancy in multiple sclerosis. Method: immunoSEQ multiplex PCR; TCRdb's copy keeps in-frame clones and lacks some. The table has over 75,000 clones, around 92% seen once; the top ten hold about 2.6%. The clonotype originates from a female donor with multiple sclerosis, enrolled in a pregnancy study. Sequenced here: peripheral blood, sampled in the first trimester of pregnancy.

This chain's CDR3 is CASTSLAGGRGGNEQFF. As DNA, the CDR3 is TGTGCCAGCACCTCCTTAGCGGGAGGCCGAGGGGGGAATGAGCAGTTCTTC. The chain uses TRBV7-2 and TRBJ2-1, with 10 bases identical to TRBD2. V trimming: 7 bases; J trimming: 7 bases; junction bases outside the gene matches: 16. There are 17 residues in the CDR3. CDR1 is SGHTA and CDR2 is FQGNSA in the germline V gene.